Described below is a single TCR beta chain sequence and its context. Here immunoSEQ multiplex PCR was the method, and the copy in TCRdb shows in-frame clones only, minus some. The repertoire includes some 7,400 clones, approximately 80% of them detected once, and 26% sits in the top ten. The CDR3 is 14 residues long. Germline CDR1 SGHTS, CDR2 YDEGEE. V was shortened by 5 bases and J by 8 bases, with 14 bases between the two germline ends. The sample originates from a study of T cells after posttransplantation cyclophosphamide. The related graft donor's blood sample was taken on the day of bone marrow donation.

This sequence was found in a woman aged 50 to 60 in good health and a related stem cell transplant donor. The chain is built from TRBV5-8 and TRBJ1-6, with no clear D. Sequences were obtained from memory CD4+ T cells sorted from blood. CDR3 in amino acids: CASRSGRSDSPLHF. The DNA of the CDR3 is TGTGCCAGCAGGAGCGGCAGGTCCGATTCACCCCTCCACTTT.